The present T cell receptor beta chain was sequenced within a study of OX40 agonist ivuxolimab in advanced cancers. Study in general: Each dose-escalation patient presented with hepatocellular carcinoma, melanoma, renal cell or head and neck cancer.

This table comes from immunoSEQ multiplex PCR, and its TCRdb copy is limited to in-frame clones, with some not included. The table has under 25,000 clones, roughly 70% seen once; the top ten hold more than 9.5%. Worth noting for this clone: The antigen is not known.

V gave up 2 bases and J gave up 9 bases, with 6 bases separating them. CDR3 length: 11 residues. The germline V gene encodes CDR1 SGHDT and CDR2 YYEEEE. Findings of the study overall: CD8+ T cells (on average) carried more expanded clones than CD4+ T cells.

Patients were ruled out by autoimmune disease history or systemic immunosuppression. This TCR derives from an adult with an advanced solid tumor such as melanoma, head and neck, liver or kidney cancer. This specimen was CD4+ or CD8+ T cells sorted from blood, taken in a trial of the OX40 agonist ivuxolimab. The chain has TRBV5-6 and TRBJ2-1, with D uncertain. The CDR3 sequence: CASSFLSEQFF. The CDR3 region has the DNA TGTGCCAGCAGCTTTTTGAGTGAGCAGTTCTTC. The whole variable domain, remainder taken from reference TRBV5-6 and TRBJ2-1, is DAGVTQSPTHLIKTRGQQVTLRCSPKSGHDTVSWYQQALGQGPQFIFQYYEEEERQRGNFPDRFSGHQFPNYSSELNVNALLLGDSALYLCASSFLSEQFFGPGTRLTVL.